This TCR beta chain was profiled in a study of cytomegalovirus exposure and HLA in healthy donors. This clone was counted only a few times. What it binds is not known. This PCR relied on a set of 60 Vbeta primers and 13 Jbeta primers. Clones were read by immunoSEQ multiplex PCR, and TCRdb kept only the in-frame ones, dropping some. This sample yields roughly 56,000 clones, of which 75% to 85% are seen a single time; 45% to 60% belongs to the top ten. Findings and limits, study-wide: Roughly uniform sequencing depth across donors was assumed, possibly incorrectly. According to a later analysis, most TCR beta chains associated with CMV appeared HLA-restricted. Later analysis demonstrated an association between a missense DCLRE1C variant and TCR beta V- and J-gene trimming.

Trimming stripped 6 bases from V and 4 bases from J, with 14 bases between. The germline V gene encodes CDR1 SNHLY and CDR2 FYNNEI. The CDR3 has 14 residues. Sequenced input: PBMCs. The clonotype was recovered from a man between 50 and 59 years old in good health and CMV-seropositive. V and J are TRBV2 and TRBJ2-3, with D perhaps TRBD2 (6 bases). The DNA for the CDR3 is TGTGCCAGCAGGGGGGGTCTTCGCCCAGATACGCAGTATTTT. Translating it yields CASRGGLRPDTQYF.